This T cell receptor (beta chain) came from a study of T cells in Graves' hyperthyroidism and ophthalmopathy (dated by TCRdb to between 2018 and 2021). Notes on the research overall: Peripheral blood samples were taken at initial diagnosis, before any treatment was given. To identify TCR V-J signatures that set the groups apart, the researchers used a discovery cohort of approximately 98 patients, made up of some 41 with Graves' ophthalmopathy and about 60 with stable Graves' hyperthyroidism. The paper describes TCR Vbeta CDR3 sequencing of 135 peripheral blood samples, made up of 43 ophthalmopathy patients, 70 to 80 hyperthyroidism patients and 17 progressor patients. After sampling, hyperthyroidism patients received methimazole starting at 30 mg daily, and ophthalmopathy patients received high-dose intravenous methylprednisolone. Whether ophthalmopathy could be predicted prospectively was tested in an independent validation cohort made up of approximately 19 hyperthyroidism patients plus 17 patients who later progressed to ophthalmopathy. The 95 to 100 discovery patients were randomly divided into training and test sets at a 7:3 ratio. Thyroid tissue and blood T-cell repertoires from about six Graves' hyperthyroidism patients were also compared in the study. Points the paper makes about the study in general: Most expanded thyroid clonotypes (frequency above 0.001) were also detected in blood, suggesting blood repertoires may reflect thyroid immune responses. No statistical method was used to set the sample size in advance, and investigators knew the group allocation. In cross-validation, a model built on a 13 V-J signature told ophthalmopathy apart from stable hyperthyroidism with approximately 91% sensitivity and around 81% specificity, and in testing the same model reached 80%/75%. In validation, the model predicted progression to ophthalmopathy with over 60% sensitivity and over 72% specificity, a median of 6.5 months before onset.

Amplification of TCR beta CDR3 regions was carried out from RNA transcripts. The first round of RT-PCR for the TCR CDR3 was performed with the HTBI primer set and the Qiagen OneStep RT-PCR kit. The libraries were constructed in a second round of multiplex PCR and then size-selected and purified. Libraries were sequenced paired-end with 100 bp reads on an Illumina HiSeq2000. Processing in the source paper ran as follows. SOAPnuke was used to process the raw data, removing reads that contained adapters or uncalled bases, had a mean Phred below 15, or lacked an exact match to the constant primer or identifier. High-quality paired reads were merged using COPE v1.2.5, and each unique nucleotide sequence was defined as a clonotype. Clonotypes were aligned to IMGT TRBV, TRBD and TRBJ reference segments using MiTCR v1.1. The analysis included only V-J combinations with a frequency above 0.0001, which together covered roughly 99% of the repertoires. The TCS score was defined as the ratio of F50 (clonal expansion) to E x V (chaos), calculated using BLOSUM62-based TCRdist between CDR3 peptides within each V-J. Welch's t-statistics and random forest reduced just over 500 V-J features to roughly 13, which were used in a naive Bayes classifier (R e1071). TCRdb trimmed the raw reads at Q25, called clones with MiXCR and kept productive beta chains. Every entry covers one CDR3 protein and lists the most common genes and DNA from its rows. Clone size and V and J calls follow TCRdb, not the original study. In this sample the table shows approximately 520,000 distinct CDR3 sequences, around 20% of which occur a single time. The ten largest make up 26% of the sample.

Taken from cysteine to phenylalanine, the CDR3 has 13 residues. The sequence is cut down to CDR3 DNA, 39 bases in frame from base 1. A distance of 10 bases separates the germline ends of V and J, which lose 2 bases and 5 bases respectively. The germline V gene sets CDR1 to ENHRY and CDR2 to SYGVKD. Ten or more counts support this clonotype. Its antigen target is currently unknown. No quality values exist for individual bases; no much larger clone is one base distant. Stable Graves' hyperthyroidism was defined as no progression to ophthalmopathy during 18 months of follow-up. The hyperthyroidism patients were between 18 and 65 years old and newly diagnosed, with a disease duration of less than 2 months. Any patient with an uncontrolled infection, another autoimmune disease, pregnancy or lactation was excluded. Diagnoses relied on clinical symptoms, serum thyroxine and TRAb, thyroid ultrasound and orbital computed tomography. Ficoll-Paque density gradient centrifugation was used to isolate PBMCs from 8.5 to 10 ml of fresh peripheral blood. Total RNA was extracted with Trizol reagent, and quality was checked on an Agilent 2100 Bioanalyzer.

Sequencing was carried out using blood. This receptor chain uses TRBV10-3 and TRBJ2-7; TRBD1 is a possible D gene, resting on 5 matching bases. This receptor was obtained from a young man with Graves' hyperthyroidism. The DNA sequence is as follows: TGTGCCATCAGTGAGGGGGCTGACCACGAGCAGTACTTC. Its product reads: CAISEGADHEQYF.